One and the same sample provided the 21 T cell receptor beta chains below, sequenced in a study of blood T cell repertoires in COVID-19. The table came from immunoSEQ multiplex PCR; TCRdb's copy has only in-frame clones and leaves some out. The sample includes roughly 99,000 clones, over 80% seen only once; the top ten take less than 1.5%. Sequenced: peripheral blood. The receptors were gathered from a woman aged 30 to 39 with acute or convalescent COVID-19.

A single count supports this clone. The CDR3 spells CASSSSQGALGYTF. The CDR3 DNA follows: TGTGCCAGCAGTTCGTCGCAGGGGGCTCTTGGCTACACCTTC. The rearrangement joins TRBV6-5 to TRBJ1-2; TRBD1 aligns across 8 bases. The CDR3 loop spans 14 amino acids. Germline CDR1 is MNHEY and CDR2 is SVGAGI. V shed 4 bases and J 7 bases; nucleotides not matched to a gene: 8.

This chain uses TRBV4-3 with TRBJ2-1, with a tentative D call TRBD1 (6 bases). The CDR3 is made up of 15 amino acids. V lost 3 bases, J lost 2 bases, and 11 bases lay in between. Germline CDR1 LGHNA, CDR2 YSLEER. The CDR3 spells CASSQNRVPYNEQFF. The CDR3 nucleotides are TGCGCCAGCAGCCAGAACAGGGTCCCCTACAATGAGCAGTTCTTC.

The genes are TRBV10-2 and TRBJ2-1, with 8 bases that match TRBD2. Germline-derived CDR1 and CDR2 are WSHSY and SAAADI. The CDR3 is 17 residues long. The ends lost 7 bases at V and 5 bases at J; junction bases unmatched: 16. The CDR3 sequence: CASTLRIVAGIHNEQFF. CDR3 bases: TGCGCCAGCACCCTAAGGATCGTAGCGGGGATCCACAATGAGCAGTTCTTC.

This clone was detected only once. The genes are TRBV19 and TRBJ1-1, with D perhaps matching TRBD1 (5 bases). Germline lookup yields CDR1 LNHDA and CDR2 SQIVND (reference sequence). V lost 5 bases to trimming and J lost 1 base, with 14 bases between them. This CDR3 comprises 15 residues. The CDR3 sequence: CASSPHWQGNTEAFF. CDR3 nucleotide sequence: TGTGCCAGTAGTCCCCATTGGCAGGGGAACACTGAAGCTTTCTTT.

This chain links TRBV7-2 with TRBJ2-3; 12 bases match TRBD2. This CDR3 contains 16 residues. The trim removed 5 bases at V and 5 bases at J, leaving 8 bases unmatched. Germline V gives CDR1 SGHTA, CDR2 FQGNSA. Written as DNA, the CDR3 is TGTGCCAGCAGCCCGACTAGCGGGAGTAATGGAGATACGCAGTATTTT. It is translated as CASSPTSGSNGDTQYF.

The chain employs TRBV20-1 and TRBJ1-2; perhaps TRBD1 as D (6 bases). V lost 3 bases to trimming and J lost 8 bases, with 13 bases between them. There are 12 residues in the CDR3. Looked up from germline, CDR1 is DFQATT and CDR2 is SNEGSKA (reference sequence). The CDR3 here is CSASMGAGGYTF. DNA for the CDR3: TGCAGTGCTAGTATGGGGGCAGGGGGCTACACCTTC.

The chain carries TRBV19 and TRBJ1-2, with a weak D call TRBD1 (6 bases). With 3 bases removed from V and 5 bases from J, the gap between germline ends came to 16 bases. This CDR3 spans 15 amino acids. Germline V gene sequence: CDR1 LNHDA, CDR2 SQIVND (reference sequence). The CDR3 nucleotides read TGTGCCAGTAGTATCCCCGGACAGTCCTTGTATGGCTACACCTTC. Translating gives CASSIPGQSLYGYTF.

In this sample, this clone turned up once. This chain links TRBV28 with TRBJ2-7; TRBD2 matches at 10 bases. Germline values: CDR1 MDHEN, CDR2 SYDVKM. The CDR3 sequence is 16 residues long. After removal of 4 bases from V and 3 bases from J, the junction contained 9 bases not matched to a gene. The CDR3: CASSSSSGSGFYEQYF. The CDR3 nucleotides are TGTGCCAGCAGTTCATCTAGCGGGAGTGGCTTCTACGAGCAGTACTTC.

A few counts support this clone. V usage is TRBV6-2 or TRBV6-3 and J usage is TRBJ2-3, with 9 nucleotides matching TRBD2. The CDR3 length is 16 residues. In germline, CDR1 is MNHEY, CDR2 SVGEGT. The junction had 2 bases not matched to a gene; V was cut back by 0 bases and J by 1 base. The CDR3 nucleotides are TGTGCCAGCAGTTACTCGTCTAGCGGGGGCACAGATACGCAGTATTTT. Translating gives CASSYSSSGGTDTQYF.

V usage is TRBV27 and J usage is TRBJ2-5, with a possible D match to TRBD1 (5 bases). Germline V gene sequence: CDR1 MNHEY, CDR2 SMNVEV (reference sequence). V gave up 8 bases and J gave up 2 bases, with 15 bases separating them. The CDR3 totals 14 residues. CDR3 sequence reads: CASGPDRGQETQYF. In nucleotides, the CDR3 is TGTGCCAGCGGTCCAGATAGGGGACAAGAGACCCAGTACTTC.

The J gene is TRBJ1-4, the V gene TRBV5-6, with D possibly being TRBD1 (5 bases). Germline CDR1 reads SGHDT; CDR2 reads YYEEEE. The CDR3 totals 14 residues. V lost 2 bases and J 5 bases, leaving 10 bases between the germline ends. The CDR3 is CASSLLDRNEKLFF. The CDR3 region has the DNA TGTGCCAGCAGCTTATTAGACAGAAATGAAAAACTGTTTTTT.

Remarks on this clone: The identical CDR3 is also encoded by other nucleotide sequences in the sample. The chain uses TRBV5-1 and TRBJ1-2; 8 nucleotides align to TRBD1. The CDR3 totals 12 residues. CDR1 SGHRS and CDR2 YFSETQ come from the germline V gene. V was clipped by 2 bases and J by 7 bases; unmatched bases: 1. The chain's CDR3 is CASSLTGGGYTF. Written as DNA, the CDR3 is TGCGCCAGCAGCTTAACAGGGGGTGGCTACACCTTC.

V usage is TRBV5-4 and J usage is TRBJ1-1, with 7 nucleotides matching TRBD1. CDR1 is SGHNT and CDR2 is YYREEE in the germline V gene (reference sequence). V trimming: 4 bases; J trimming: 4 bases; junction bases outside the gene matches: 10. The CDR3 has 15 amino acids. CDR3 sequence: CASSPTLGDSTEAFF. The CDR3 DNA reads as TGTGCCAGCAGCCCTACCTTAGGGGACAGCACTGAAGCTTTCTTT.

As DNA, the CDR3 is TGTGCCAGTAGTAAGGGACAGAGGGTGGCTGAAGCTTTCTTT. Translated, it gives CASSKGQRVAEAFF. The rearrangement uses TRBV19 and TRBJ1-1; 7 bases match TRBD1. CDR3 length equals 14 residues. Germline values: CDR1 LNHDA, CDR2 SQIVND (reference sequence). V lost 4 bases, J lost 6 bases, and 8 bases stayed unmatched.

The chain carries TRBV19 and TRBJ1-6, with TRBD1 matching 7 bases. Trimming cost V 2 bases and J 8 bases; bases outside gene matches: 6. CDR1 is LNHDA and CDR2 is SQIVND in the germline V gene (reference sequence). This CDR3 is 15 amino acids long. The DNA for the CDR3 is TGTGCCAGTAGTATAATCCGGGACAGAGATTCACCCCTCCACTTT. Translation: CASSIIRDRDSPLHF.

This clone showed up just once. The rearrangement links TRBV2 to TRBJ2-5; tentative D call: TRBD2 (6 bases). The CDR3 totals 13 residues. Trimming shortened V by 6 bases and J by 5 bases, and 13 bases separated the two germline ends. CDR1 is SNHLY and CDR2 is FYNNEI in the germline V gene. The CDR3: CASRGEAGETQYF. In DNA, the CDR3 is TGTGCCAGCAGGGGGGAGGCGGGCGAGACCCAGTACTTC.

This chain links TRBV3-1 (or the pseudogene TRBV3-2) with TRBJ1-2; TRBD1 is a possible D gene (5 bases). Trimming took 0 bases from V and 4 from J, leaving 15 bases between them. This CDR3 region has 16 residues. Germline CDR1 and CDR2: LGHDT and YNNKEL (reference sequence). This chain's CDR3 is CASSQDWEGGVYGYTF. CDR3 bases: TGTGCCAGCAGCCAAGATTGGGAGGGAGGGGTCTATGGCTACACCTTC.

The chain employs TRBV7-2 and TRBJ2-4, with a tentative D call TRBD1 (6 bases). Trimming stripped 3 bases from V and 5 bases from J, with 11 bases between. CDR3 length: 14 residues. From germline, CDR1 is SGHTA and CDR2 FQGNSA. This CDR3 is CASSFYRVENIQYF. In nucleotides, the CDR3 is TGTGCCAGCAGCTTTTACAGGGTCGAAAACATTCAGTACTTC.

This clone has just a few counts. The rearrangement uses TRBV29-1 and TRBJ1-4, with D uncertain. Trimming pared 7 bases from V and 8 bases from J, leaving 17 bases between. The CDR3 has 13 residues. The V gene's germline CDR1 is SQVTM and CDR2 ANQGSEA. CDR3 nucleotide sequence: TGCAGCGGGCAAAATACAGTTGGGGAAAAACTGTTTTTT. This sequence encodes CSGQNTVGEKLFF. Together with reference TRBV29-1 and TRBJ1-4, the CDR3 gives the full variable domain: SAVISQKPSRDICQRGTSLTIQCQVDSQVTMMFWYRQQPGQSLTLIATANQGSEATYESGFVIDKFPISRPNLTFSTLTVSNMSPEDSSIYLCSGQNTVGEKLFFGSGTQLSVL.

The CDR3 sequence is CASSSGDKRAGELFF. The CDR3 DNA reads TGTGCCAGCAGTTCAGGGGACAAAAGGGCCGGGGAGCTGTTTTTT. The chain recombines TRBV28 with TRBJ2-2, with D perhaps matching TRBD1 (6 bases). Trimming stripped 4 bases from V and 6 bases from J, with 15 bases between. Germline assignment: CDR1 MDHEN and CDR2 SYDVKM. The CDR3 length is 15 residues.

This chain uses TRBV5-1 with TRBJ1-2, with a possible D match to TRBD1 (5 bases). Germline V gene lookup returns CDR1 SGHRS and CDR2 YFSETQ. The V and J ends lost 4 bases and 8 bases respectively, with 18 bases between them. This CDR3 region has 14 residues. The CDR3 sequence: CASSNNDQGGGYTF. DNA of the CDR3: TGCGCCAGCAGCAATAACGACCAGGGCGGAGGCTACACCTTC.